These T cell receptor beta chains were read from a single sample in a study of blood T cell repertoires in COVID-19. Assay: immunoSEQ multiplex PCR; the TCRdb copy retains only in-frame clones and omits some. The sample consists of approximately 280,000 clones, about nine tenths of them appearing once. Source material: peripheral blood. The receptor set was obtained from a man between 45 and 60 years old with acute or convalescent COVID-19. Each CDR3 is given with its conserved first and last residue. The D gene is left open where the match is weak. The size entry is marked missing in some rows and otherwise reads once, few, many or a size class.

CDR3aa: CASSEPPTYGYTF; CDR3nt: TGTGCCAGCAGTGAACCGCCTACCTATGGCTACACCTTC; d_gene: .; len: 13; v_gene: TRBV6-1; j_gene: TRBJ1-2; abundance: .
CDR3aa: CASSLILMSSTGELFF; CDR3nt: TGTGCCAGCAGCTTGATCTTGATGAGCTCCACCGGGGAGCTGTTTTTT; d_gene: .; len: 16; v_gene: TRBV5-8; j_gene: TRBJ2-2; abundance: .
CDR3aa: CASSLLTGSSGNTIYF; CDR3nt: TGCGCCAGCAGCTTGCTAACAGGCAGCTCTGGAAACACCATATATTTT; d_gene: .; len: 16; v_gene: TRBV5-1; j_gene: TRBJ1-3; abundance: .
CDR3aa: CASWEGGADTQYF; CDR3nt: TGCGCCAGCTGGGAGGGGGGAGCAGATACGCAGTATTTT; d_gene: .; len: 13; v_gene: TRBV5-1; j_gene: TRBJ2-3; abundance: .
CDR3aa: CASSQDLGAAFF; CDR3nt: TGCGCCAGCAGCCAAGATTTGGGGGCCGCTTTCTTT; d_gene: .; len: 12; v_gene: TRBV4-1; j_gene: TRBJ1-1; abundance: .
CDR3aa: CASSLQRRDTEAFF; CDR3nt: TGTGCCAGCAGCTTGCAACGGAGGGACACTGAAGCTTTCTTT; d_gene: .; len: 14; v_gene: TRBV5-5; j_gene: TRBJ1-1; abundance: .
CDR3aa: CASSPQQGGTEAFF; CDR3nt: TGTGCCAGCAGCCCCCAACAGGGTGGTACTGAAGCTTTCTTT; d_gene: .; len: 14; v_gene: TRBV5-5; j_gene: TRBJ1-1; abundance: .
CDR3aa: CASSFRTGVEQYF; CDR3nt: TGTGCCAGCAGTTTTCGCACAGGGGTCGAGCAGTACTTC; d_gene: TRBD1; len: 13; v_gene: TRBV27; j_gene: TRBJ2-7; abundance: .
CDR3aa: CASSLSPKNYGYTF; CDR3nt: TGTGCCAGCAGTTTATCCCCAAAAAACTATGGCTACACCTTC; d_gene: .; len: 14; v_gene: TRBV27; j_gene: TRBJ1-2; abundance: .
CDR3aa: CASSAGGGDSGELFF; CDR3nt: TGTGCCAGCAGTGCGGGGGGGGGTGATTCCGGGGAGCTGTTTTTT; d_gene: TRBD2; len: 15; v_gene: TRBV27; j_gene: TRBJ2-2; abundance: few
CDR3aa: CASSLGGSYNEQFF; CDR3nt: TGTGCCAGCAGCTTGGGGGGTTCCTACAATGAGCAGTTCTTC; d_gene: .; len: 14; v_gene: TRBV7-6; j_gene: TRBJ2-1; abundance: .
CDR3aa: CASSIKVTGTGDSPLHF; CDR3nt: TGTGCCAGCAGCATTAAAGTCACCGGGACAGGGGATTCACCCCTCCACTTT; d_gene: TRBD1; len: 17; v_gene: TRBV13; j_gene: TRBJ1-6; abundance: .
CDR3aa: CSVDRGYEQYF; CDR3nt: TGCAGTGTCGACAGGGGCTACGAGCAGTACTTC; d_gene: TRBD1; len: 11; v_gene: TRBV20-1; j_gene: TRBJ2-7; abundance: .
CDR3aa: CASSEKTGYFGEQYF; CDR3nt: TGCGCCAGCAGTGAGAAGACAGGGTATTTCGGCGAGCAGTACTTC; d_gene: TRBD1; len: 15; v_gene: TRBV10-2; j_gene: TRBJ2-7; abundance: few
CDR3aa: CASSRDIHQPQHF; CDR3nt: TGTGCCAGCAGCAGGGACATTCATCAGCCCCAGCATTTT; d_gene: .; len: 13; v_gene: TRBV7-3; j_gene: TRBJ1-5; abundance: few
CDR3aa: CASSLGNGGALGNEQFF; CDR3nt: TGTGCCAGCAGCTTAGGCAATGGGGGGGCGTTAGGGAATGAGCAGTTCTTC; d_gene: .; len: 17; v_gene: TRBV11-3; j_gene: TRBJ2-1; abundance: .
CDR3aa: CASSPLKPSTDTQYF; CDR3nt: TGTGCCAGCTCTCCCCTAAAACCTAGCACAGATACGCAGTATTTT; d_gene: .; len: 15; v_gene: TRBV18; j_gene: TRBJ2-3; abundance: .
CDR3aa: CASSIQGPNQPQHF; CDR3nt: TGTGCCAGTAGTATACAGGGCCCCAATCAGCCCCAGCATTTT; d_gene: .; len: 14; v_gene: TRBV19; j_gene: TRBJ1-5; abundance: .
CDR3aa: CASSPSGTTYEQYF; CDR3nt: TGTGCCAGCAGCCCTAGCGGAACTACCTACGAGCAGTACTTC; d_gene: TRBD2; len: 14; v_gene: TRBV14; j_gene: TRBJ2-7; abundance: .
CDR3aa: CASSDAGTGNTEAFF; CDR3nt: TGTGCCAGCAGCGACGCCGGGACAGGGAACACTGAAGCTTTCTTT; d_gene: TRBD1; len: 15; v_gene: TRBV5-4; j_gene: TRBJ1-1; abundance: .
CDR3aa: CSVADTGGEETQYF; CDR3nt: TGCAGCGTCGCCGACACCGGAGGCGAAGAGACCCAGTACTTC; d_gene: .; len: 14; v_gene: TRBV29-1; j_gene: TRBJ2-5; abundance: few
CDR3aa: CASSPGGTMNTEAFF; CDR3nt: TGTGCCAGCAGCCCAGGAGGCACAATGAACACTGAAGCTTTCTTT; d_gene: .; len: 15; v_gene: TRBV6-5; j_gene: TRBJ1-1; abundance: .
CDR3aa: CASSFSLLEGADTGELFF; CDR3nt: TGTGCCAGCAGTTTCTCACTCTTAGAGGGGGCGGATACCGGGGAGCTGTTTTTT; d_gene: TRBD1; len: 18; v_gene: TRBV7-6; j_gene: TRBJ2-2; abundance: .
CDR3aa: CASSTGIGADTQYF; CDR3nt: TGTGCCAGCAGTACAGGGATCGGGGCAGATACGCAGTATTTT; d_gene: .; len: 14; v_gene: TRBV6-5; j_gene: TRBJ2-3; abundance: .
CDR3aa: CASSPTSIHSMGTDTQYF; CDR3nt: TGTGCCAGCTCACCTACCAGTATCCACAGTATGGGCACAGATACGCAGTATTTT; d_gene: .; len: 18; v_gene: TRBV18; j_gene: TRBJ2-3; abundance: .
CDR3aa: CASSLDGYTQYF; CDR3nt: TGTGCCAGCAGCTTGGACGGGTATACGCAGTATTTT; d_gene: .; len: 12; v_gene: TRBV5-4; j_gene: TRBJ2-3; abundance: few
CDR3aa: CASSLKGSNEQFF; CDR3nt: TGTGCCAGCAGCCTGAAGGGGTCCAATGAGCAGTTCTTC; d_gene: .; len: 13; v_gene: TRBV3-1/TRBV3-2; j_gene: TRBJ2-1; abundance: .
CDR3aa: CASSQEQTGSYEQYF; CDR3nt: TGCGCCAGCAGCCAAGAGCAGACAGGCAGCTACGAGCAGTACTTC; d_gene: .; len: 15; v_gene: TRBV4-1; j_gene: TRBJ2-7; abundance: .
CDR3aa: CASSTDRLRYTF; CDR3nt: TGTGCCAGTAGTACGGACAGGCTGAGGTACACCTTC; d_gene: TRBD1; len: 12; v_gene: TRBV19; j_gene: TRBJ1-2; abundance: .
CDR3aa: CASSIVYRQGRQGYTF; CDR3nt: TGTGCCAGTAGTATAGTTTACCGACAGGGGCGGCAGGGCTACACCTTC; d_gene: TRBD1; len: 16; v_gene: TRBV19; j_gene: TRBJ1-2; abundance: .
CDR3aa: CASSQYQGLGYTF; CDR3nt: TGTGCCAGCAGCCAATACCAGGGCTTGGGCTACACCTTC; d_gene: .; len: 13; v_gene: TRBV3-1/TRBV3-2; j_gene: TRBJ1-2; abundance: .
CDR3aa: CASSSSGTGAGNTIYF; CDR3nt: TGTGCCAGCTCAAGCTCCGGGACAGGGGCTGGAAACACCATATATTTT; d_gene: TRBD1; len: 16; v_gene: TRBV18; j_gene: TRBJ1-3; abundance: .
CDR3aa: CASSVNRGGNTIYF; CDR3nt: TGTGCCAGCAGCGTTAACAGGGGAGGAAACACCATATATTTT; d_gene: TRBD1; len: 14; v_gene: TRBV9; j_gene: TRBJ1-3; abundance: .
CDR3aa: CASSQGGGGTRETQYF; CDR3nt: TGTGCCAGCAGCCAAGGGGGCGGGGGTACGCGAGAGACCCAGTACTTC; d_gene: TRBD2; len: 16; v_gene: TRBV14; j_gene: TRBJ2-5; abundance: .
CDR3aa: CASQDRGNGYTF; CDR3nt: TGTGCCAGCCAGGACAGGGGTAATGGCTACACCTTC; d_gene: TRBD1; len: 12; v_gene: TRBV19; j_gene: TRBJ1-2; abundance: .
CDR3aa: CASSLVSRTAGNTIYF; CDR3nt: TGTGCCAGCAGCTTAGTCTCGCGGACAGCCGGAAACACCATATATTTT; d_gene: .; len: 16; v_gene: TRBV7-8; j_gene: TRBJ1-3; abundance: .
CDR3aa: CASSQDITIVQGNRPQHF; CDR3nt: TGCGCCAGCAGCCAAGATATAACGATTGTACAGGGCAATCGGCCCCAGCATTTT; d_gene: .; len: 18; v_gene: TRBV4-1; j_gene: TRBJ1-5; abundance: .
CDR3aa: CASSAGTGRHTIYF; CDR3nt: TGTGCCAGCAGCGCCGGGACAGGGAGGCACACCATATATTTT; d_gene: TRBD1; len: 14; v_gene: TRBV13; j_gene: TRBJ1-3; abundance: .
CDR3aa: CASTLGGDYGYTF; CDR3nt: TGCGCCAGCACGCTTGGGGGGGACTATGGCTACACCTTC; d_gene: .; len: 13; v_gene: TRBV5-1; j_gene: TRBJ1-2; abundance: .
CDR3aa: CASSKTLGSGANVLTF; CDR3nt: TGCGCCAGCAGCAAAACCCTCGGGTCTGGGGCCAACGTCCTGACTTTC; d_gene: .; len: 16; v_gene: TRBV5-1; j_gene: TRBJ2-6; abundance: .
CDR3aa: CASNRDRGGGEQYF; CDR3nt: TGTGCCAGCAACCGGGACAGGGGCGGAGGCGAGCAGTACTTC; d_gene: TRBD1; len: 14; v_gene: TRBV6-5; j_gene: TRBJ2-7; abundance: .
CDR3aa: CASPVRYSPYNYGYTF; CDR3nt: TGTGCCAGCCCCGTCCGATACAGCCCTTATAACTATGGCTACACCTTC; d_gene: .; len: 16; v_gene: TRBV13; j_gene: TRBJ1-2; abundance: once
CDR3aa: CASSSRGQYGYTF; CDR3nt: TGTGCCAGCAGCTCGAGGGGACAGTATGGCTACACCTTC; d_gene: TRBD1; len: 13; v_gene: TRBV6-5; j_gene: TRBJ1-2; abundance: .
CDR3aa: CASSIDRAGGTGELFF; CDR3nt: TGTGCCAGTAGTATAGATCGGGCGGGGGGCACCGGGGAGCTGTTTTTT; d_gene: TRBD2; len: 16; v_gene: TRBV19; j_gene: TRBJ2-2; abundance: .
CDR3aa: CASSLAGGFEQFF; CDR3nt: TGTGCCAGCAGCCTGGCAGGGGGGTTTGAGCAGTTCTTC; d_gene: .; len: 13; v_gene: TRBV6-2/TRBV6-3; j_gene: TRBJ2-1; abundance: .
CDR3aa: CAWDRLFEQFF; CDR3nt: TGTGCCTGGGATCGTCTGTTTGAGCAGTTCTTC; d_gene: .; len: 11; v_gene: TRBV30; j_gene: TRBJ2-1; abundance: .
CDR3aa: CASSYSGGVETQYF; CDR3nt: TGTGCCAGCAGTTACTCTGGGGGGGTAGAGACCCAGTACTTC; d_gene: TRBD2; len: 14; v_gene: TRBV6-5; j_gene: TRBJ2-5; abundance: .
CDR3aa: CASNSRGDTTDTQYF; CDR3nt: TGTGCCAGTAACTCCAGGGGAGATACAACAGATACGCAGTATTTT; d_gene: .; len: 15; v_gene: TRBV19; j_gene: TRBJ2-3; abundance: once
CDR3aa: CASSLEGRGREGGYTF; CDR3nt: TGCGCCAGCAGCTTGGAGGGCAGGGGGCGCGAAGGTGGCTACACCTTC; d_gene: TRBD1; len: 16; v_gene: TRBV5-1; j_gene: TRBJ1-2; abundance: .
CDR3aa: CASRMGRGQSNQPQHF; CDR3nt: TGTGCCAGTAGGATGGGCAGGGGGCAAAGCAATCAGCCCCAGCATTTT; d_gene: TRBD1; len: 16; v_gene: TRBV19; j_gene: TRBJ1-5; abundance: .
CDR3aa: CASSQADEQFF; CDR3nt: TGTGCCAGCAGCCAGGCGGATGAGCAGTTCTTC; d_gene: .; len: 11; v_gene: TRBV3-1/TRBV3-2; j_gene: TRBJ2-1; abundance: .
CDR3aa: CASSQVDRHPANTGELFF; CDR3nt: TGCGCCAGCAGCCAAGTAGACCGACACCCGGCGAACACCGGGGAGCTGTTTTTT; d_gene: .; len: 18; v_gene: TRBV4-1; j_gene: TRBJ2-2; abundance: .
CDR3aa: CASRKNGGCTF; CDR3nt: TGTGCCAGCAGAAAGAACGGGGGTTGCACCTTC; d_gene: .; len: 11; v_gene: TRBV6-6; j_gene: TRBJ1-2; abundance: .
CDR3aa: CASSLGGTGANVLTF; CDR3nt: TGCGCCAGCAGCTTAGGCGGGACCGGGGCCAACGTCCTGACTTTC; d_gene: .; len: 15; v_gene: TRBV5-1; j_gene: TRBJ2-6; abundance: .